A selection of T cell receptor beta chains follows, all from one sample in a study of blood T cell repertoires in COVID-19. Profiling relied on immunoSEQ multiplex PCR, and the TCRdb table lists in-frame clones only, not all of them. The sample lists about 59,000 clones; less than 75% were seen once. Sequenced sample: peripheral blood. The receptor source for this set is a woman between 70 and 85 years old with acute or convalescent COVID-19. The CDR3 runs from the conserved cysteine through the conserved F or W. The D gene is left open where the match is weak. The size entry is marked missing in some rows and otherwise reads once, few, many or a size class.

>.|.|TRBV7-8|17|TRBJ1-5
TGTGCCAGCAGCTGGGTGGCGGCCGCTACCCTGAATCAGCCCCAGCATTTT
CASSWVAAATLNQPQHF
>.|.|TRBV7-8|13|TRBJ1-2
TGTGCCAGCAGCCCCCGACTGGGGGGGGGCTACACCTTC
CASSPRLGGGYTF
>.|.|TRBV9|15|TRBJ2-7
TGTGCCAGCAGCGTAGCTACGGGGTCCCTTTACGAGCAGTACTTC
CASSVATGSLYEQYF
>TRBD1|once|TRBV6-5|14|TRBJ2-2
TGTGCCAGCAGGAGGACAGGGAGTACCGGGGAGCTGTTTTTT
CASRRTGSTGELFF
>.|.|TRBV12-3/TRBV12-4|11|TRBJ1-5
TGTGCCAGCAGTTTCCAGGGGCCCCAGCATTTT
CASSFQGPQHF
>TRBD2|.|TRBV30|17|TRBJ2-5
TGTGCCTGGAGTGACGCTTTAGCGGGGGGGCTAACAGGGACCCAGTACTTC
CAWSDALAGGLTGTQYF
>TRBD2|.|TRBV3-1/TRBV3-2|15|TRBJ2-1
TGTGCCAGCAGCCAAATAGCGGGGGATTACAATGAGCAGTTCTTC
CASSQIAGDYNEQFF
>.|.|TRBV29-1|10|TRBJ2-1
TGCAGCGTTGATATAAATGAGCAGTTCTTC
CSVDINEQFF
>.|few|TRBV2|15|TRBJ1-6
TGTGCCAGCAGAACCGACAGCTCCTATAATTCACCCCTCCACTTT
CASRTDSSYNSPLHF
>TRBD1|.|TRBV2|14|TRBJ1-2
TGTGCCAGCAGTGTTGTCGTCAGGGGGTCTGGCTACACCTTC
CASSVVVRGSGYTF
>.|.|TRBV28|12|TRBJ2-2
TGTGCCAGCGTTAGGAGCACCGGGGAGCTGTTTTTT
CASVRSTGELFF
>TRBD1|once|TRBV19|14|TRBJ1-2
TGTGCCAGTACCCCGGGACAGGGGTTGTGGGGCTACACCTTC
CASTPGQGLWGYTF
>.|.|TRBV14|16|TRBJ1-2
TGTGCCAGCAGCCAAGATGGGGGACGGGGACATTATGGCTACACCTTC
CASSQDGGRGHYGYTF
>.|.|TRBV15|13|TRBJ1-2
TGTGCCACCAGCGTTCAGGGGAACTATGGCTACACCTTC
CATSVQGNYGYTF
>TRBD1|.|TRBV12-3/TRBV12-4|13|TRBJ2-4
TGTGCCAGCAGTAAACAGGGGGCAGACATTCAGTACTTC
CASSKQGADIQYF
>TRBD1|.|TRBV7-6|16|TRBJ1-2
TGTGCCAGCAGCTCGGGACAGGCAGGATTGGGTGGTGGCTACACCTTC
CASSSGQAGLGGGYTF
>TRBD1|few|TRBV12-3/TRBV12-4|11|TRBJ1-1
TGTGCCAGCAGGGGACAGGCCGAAGCTTTCTTT
CASRGQAEAFF
>.|.|TRBV19|13|TRBJ2-3
TGTGCCGCGGGTCCCCGCGGCACAGATACGCAGTATTTT
CAAGPRGTDTQYF
>.|few|TRBV6-6|14|TRBJ2-7
TGTGCCAGCAGGTACGCTACAGGCTCCTACGAGCAGTACTTC
CASRYATGSYEQYF
>TRBD1|.|TRBV6-5|14|TRBJ2-4
TGTGCCAGCAAGCCGGGACAGGGCAAAAACATTCAGTACTTC
CASKPGQGKNIQYF
>.|.|TRBV30|13|TRBJ2-2
TGTGCCTGGAGCCGAAAACTAGCCGGGGAGCTGTTTTTT
CAWSRKLAGELFF
>.|.|TRBV7-2|13|TRBJ1-6
TGTGCCAGCAGCCTCGCGGGGGATTCACCCCTCCACTTT
CASSLAGDSPLHF
>.|.|TRBV15|16|TRBJ1-6
TGTGCCACCACCTCGGGGGGGACGTTCTATAATTCACCCCTCCACTTT
CATTSGGTFYNSPLHF
>TRBD1|.|TRBV24-1|18|TRBJ1-6
TGTGCCACCAGATCGACAGGGTGGTGTCGAGCTTCCCCTTCACCCCTCCACTTT
CATRSTGWCRASPSPLHF
>TRBD1|few|TRBV11-2|16|TRBJ1-6
TGTGCCAGCAGCTTAGGCCGGGACAGGGGGCAGGCACCCCTCCACTTT
CASSLGRDRGQAPLHF
>TRBD2|.|TRBV12-3/TRBV12-4|12|TRBJ2-1
TGTGCCAGCAGTTTAACAGCGGGGGGGCAGTTCTTC
CASSLTAGGQFF
>TRBD1|.|TRBV19|15|TRBJ2-5
TGTGCCAGTAGTACCCTTAGGACAGGGGGAGAGACCCAGTACTTC
CASSTLRTGGETQYF
>TRBD1|once|TRBV7-2|15|TRBJ1-2
TGTGCCAGCAGCTCTCACAGGGGGCGGTCCTATGGCTACACCTTC
CASSSHRGRSYGYTF
>.|once|TRBV12-3/TRBV12-4|13|TRBJ1-4
TGTGCCAGCAGTTTCGAGTGGACTTCAGGACTGTTTTTT
CASSFEWTSGLFF